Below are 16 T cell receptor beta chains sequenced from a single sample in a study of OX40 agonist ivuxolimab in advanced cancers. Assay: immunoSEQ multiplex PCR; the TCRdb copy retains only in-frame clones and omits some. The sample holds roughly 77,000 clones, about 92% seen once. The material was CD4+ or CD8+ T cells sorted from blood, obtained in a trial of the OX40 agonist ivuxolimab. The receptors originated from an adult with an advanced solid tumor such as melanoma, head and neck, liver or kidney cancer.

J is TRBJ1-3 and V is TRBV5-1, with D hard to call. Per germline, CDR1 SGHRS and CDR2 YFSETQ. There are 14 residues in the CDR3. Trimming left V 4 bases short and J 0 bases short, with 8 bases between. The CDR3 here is CASSTAGSGNTIYF. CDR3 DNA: TGCGCCAGCAGCACTGCGGGCTCTGGAAACACCATATATTTT.

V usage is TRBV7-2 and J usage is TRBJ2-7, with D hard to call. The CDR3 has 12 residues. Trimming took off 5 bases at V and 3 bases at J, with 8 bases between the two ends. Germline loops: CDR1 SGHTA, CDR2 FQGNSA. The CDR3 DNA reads TGTGCCAGCAGCCTCCTCGTCTACGAGCAGTACTTC. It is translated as CASSLLVYEQYF. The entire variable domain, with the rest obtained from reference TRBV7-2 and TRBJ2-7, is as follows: GAGVSQSPSNKVTEKGKDVELRCDPISGHTALYWYRQSLGQGLEFLIYFQGNSAPDKSGLPSDRFSAERTGGSVSTLTIQRTQQEDSAVYLCASSLLVYEQYFGPGTRLTVT.

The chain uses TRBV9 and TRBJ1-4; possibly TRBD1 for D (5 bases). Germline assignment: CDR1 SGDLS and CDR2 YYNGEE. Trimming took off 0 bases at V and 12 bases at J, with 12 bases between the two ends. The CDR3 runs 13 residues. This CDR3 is CASSVAGRGELFF. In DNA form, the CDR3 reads TGTGCCAGCAGCGTAGCGGGGCGGGGGGAACTGTTTTTT.

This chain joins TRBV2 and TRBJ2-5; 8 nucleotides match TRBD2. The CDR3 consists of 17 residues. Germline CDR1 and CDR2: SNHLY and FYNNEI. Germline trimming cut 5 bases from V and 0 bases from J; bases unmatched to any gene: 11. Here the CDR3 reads CASSYTPGRGDQETQYF. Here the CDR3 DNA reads TGTGCCAGCAGTTACACCCCCGGGCGGGGGGACCAAGAGACCCAGTACTTC. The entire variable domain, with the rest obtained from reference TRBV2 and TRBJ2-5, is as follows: EPEVTQTPSHQVTQMGQEVILRCVPISNHLYFYWYRQILGQKVEFLVSFYNNEISEKSEIFDDQFSVERPDGSNFTLKIRSTKLEDSAMYFCASSYTPGRGDQETQYFGPGTRLLVL.

The CDR3 region is CASSLDPGPEDEQFF. CDR3 bases: TGTGCCAGCAGCTTGGATCCGGGCCCTGAGGATGAGCAGTTCTTC. The gene calls are TRBV5-4 and TRBJ2-1; no definite D call. Germline values: CDR1 SGHNT, CDR2 YYREEE (reference sequence). The CDR3 length is 15 residues. The V end was cut by 0 bases, the J end by 8 bases, with 15 bases between.

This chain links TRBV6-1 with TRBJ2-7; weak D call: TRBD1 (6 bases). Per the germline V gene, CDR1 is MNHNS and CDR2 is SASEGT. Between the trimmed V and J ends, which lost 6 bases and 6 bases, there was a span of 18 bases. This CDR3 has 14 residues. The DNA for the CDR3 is TGTGCCAGCAGCCGGGACATATCGACGGTCGAGCAGTACTTC. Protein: CASSRDISTVEQYF.

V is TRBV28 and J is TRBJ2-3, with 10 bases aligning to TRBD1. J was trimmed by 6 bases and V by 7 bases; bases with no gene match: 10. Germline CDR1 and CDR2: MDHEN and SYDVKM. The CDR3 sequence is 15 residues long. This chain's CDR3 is CASNDRDRGSDTQYF. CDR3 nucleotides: TGTGCCAGCAACGACCGGGACAGGGGTTCCGATACGCAGTATTTT.

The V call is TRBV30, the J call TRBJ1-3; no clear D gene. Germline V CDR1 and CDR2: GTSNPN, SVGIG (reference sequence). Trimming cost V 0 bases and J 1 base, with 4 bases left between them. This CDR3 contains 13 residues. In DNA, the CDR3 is TGTGCCTGGAGTGTACTATCTGGAAACACCATATATTTT. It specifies CAWSVLSGNTIYF.

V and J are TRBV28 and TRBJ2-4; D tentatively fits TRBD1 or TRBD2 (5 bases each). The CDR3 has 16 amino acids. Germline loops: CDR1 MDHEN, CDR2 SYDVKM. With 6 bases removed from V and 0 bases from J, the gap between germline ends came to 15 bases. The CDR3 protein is CASSTGTTLAKNIQYF. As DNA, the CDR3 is TGTGCCAGCAGCACCGGGACGACACTAGCCAAAAACATTCAGTACTTC.

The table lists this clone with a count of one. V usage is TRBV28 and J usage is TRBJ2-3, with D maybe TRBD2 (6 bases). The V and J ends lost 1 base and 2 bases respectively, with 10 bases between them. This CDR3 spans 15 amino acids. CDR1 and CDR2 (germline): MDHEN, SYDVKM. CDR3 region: CASSLSWGDTDTQYF. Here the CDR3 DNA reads TGTGCCAGCAGTTTATCGTGGGGGGACACAGATACGCAGTATTTT. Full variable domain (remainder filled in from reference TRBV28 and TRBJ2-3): DVKVTQSSRYLVKRTGEKVFLECVQDMDHENMFWYRQDPGLGLRLIYFSYDVKMKEKGDIPEGYSVSREKKERFSLILESASTNQTSMYLCASSLSWGDTDTQYFGPGTRLTVL.

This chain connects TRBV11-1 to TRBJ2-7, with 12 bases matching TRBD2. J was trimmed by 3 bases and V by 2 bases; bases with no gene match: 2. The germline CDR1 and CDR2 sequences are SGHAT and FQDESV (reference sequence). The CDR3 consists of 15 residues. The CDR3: CASSLTTSGSYEQYF. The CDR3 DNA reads TGTGCCAGCAGCTTAACGACTAGCGGGAGCTACGAGCAGTACTTC.

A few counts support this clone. In nucleotides, the CDR3 is TGTGCCAGCAGTCGAACCCTTGGGGGGGCAAGGAACACTGAAGCTTTCTTT. Its translation is CASSRTLGGARNTEAFF. J is TRBJ1-1 and V is TRBV27; D perhaps matches TRBD1 (6 bases). The CDR3 consists of 17 residues. The germline gives CDR1 MNHEY, CDR2 SMNVEV (reference sequence). V was clipped by 5 bases and J by 1 base, with 20 bases between them.

The CDR3 sequence is CASSSFPGQGGFYEQYF. The CDR3 nucleotides read TGTGCCAGCAGCTCATTCCCGGGACAGGGGGGTTTCTACGAGCAGTACTTC. The chain employs TRBV7-9 and TRBJ2-7; 11 nucleotides agree with TRBD1. This CDR3 is built from 17 residues. From germline, CDR1 is SEHNR and CDR2 FQNEAQ (reference sequence). V lost 4 bases and J lost 3; bases outside the gene matches: 11.

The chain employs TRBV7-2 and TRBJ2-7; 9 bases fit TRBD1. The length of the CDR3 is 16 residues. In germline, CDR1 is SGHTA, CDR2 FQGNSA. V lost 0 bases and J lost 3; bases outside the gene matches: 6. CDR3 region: CASSLAPVGQGYEQYF. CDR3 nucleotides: TGTGCCAGCAGCTTAGCTCCCGTGGGACAGGGCTACGAGCAGTACTTC.

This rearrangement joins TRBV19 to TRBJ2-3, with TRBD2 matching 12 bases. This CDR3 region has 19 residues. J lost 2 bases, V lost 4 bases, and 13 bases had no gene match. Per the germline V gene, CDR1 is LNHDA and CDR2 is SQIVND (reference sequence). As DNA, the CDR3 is TGTGCCAGTAGTACCACCGGGTTGGCTAGCGGGAGGGCCACAGATACGCAGTATTTT. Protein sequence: CASSTTGLASGRATDTQYF.

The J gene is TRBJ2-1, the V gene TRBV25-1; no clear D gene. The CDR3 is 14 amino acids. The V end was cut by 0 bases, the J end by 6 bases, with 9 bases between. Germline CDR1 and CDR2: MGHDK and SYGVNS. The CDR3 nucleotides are TGTGCCAGCAGTGAATATATTTCCGGCAATGAGCAGTTCTTC. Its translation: CASSEYISGNEQFF. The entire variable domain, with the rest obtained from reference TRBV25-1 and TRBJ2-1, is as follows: EADIYQTPRYLVIGTGKKITLECSQTMGHDKMYWYQQDPGMELHLIHYSYGVNSTEKGDLSSESTVSRIRTEHFPLTLESARPSHTSQYLCASSEYISGNEQFFGPGTRLTVL.